The clone carrying this T cell receptor beta chain has a single count. This entry comes from a study of shared clonotypes between healthy human individuals. The germline V and J ends were trimmed by 2 bases and 5 bases, with 16 bases remaining between them. Germline V gene data show CDR1 as MDHEN and CDR2 as SYDVKM. The CDR3 runs 15 residues. Donation came from healthy HIV-negative adults that had no recent acute infections or vaccinations. Some clones are missing from TCRdb's copy, which holds only in-frame ones; the method was immunoSEQ multiplex PCR. The top ten hold 0.39% of the sample, which has a few million clones, 85% to 95% seen once.

This receptor was taken from a man between 18 and 35 years old in good health. Some clones in this sample may be carry-over from other donors' samples. The sequenced sample consisted of naive CD4+ T cells from PBMCs. Subset in this sample: CD45RA+ positively selected. This chain links TRBV28 with TRBJ2-7, with D possibly TRBD2 on 7 matching bases. In nucleotides, the CDR3 is TGTGCCAGCAGTTTAATCGGGGGGCGTAAGAACGAGCAGTACTTC. Translation gives CASSLIGGRKNEQYF.